Following are 11 T cell receptor beta chains from one sample sequenced in a study of brain metastases from non-small cell lung cancer. Produced via immunoSEQ multiplex PCR; TCRdb's table is partial and in-frame only. The sample has some 6,000 clones; approximately 78% are singletons. Material: primary lung tumor tissue. Source of these receptors: a donor over 35 with non-small cell lung cancer.

The V and J genes are TRBV5-1 and TRBJ1-1; 7 bases are a match to TRBD1. The germline V gene encodes CDR1 SGHRS and CDR2 YFSETQ. This CDR3 comprises 13 residues. With 2 bases clipped from V and 4 bases from J, the junction kept 2 bases outside the gene matches. The CDR3 is CASSLWTGTEAFF. CDR3 nucleotide sequence: TGCGCCAGCAGCTTATGGACAGGCACTGAAGCTTTCTTT.

The chain uses TRBV29-1 and TRBJ2-3; a possible D gene is TRBD2 (6 bases). The CDR3 consists of 15 residues. Trimming left V 4 bases short and J 2 bases short, with 16 bases between. Germline CDR1 and CDR2: SQVTM and ANQGSEA. The CDR3 bases are TGCAGCGTTGGGGGAGGCGAGGGGACCACAGATACGCAGTATTTT. Translation gives CSVGGGEGTTDTQYF.

The chain employs TRBV6-5 and TRBJ1-3; D may be TRBD1 (5 bases). Germline CDR1 MNHEY, CDR2 SVGAGI. The CDR3 consists of 16 residues. Trimming cost V 4 bases and J 1 base, with 14 bases left between them. The DNA of the CDR3 is TGTGCCAGCAGTTTCGCAGGGTTTTCGTCTGGAAACACCATATATTTT. It yields the protein CASSFAGFSSGNTIYF.

To note about this clone: A much bigger clone sits one base away, suggesting this may be a read error. Other nucleotide sequences in the sample specify the same CDR3. The genes are TRBV7-9 and TRBJ2-2; 9 bases map to TRBD2. There are 16 residues in the CDR3. Germline V gene sequence: CDR1 SEHNR, CDR2 FQNEAQ (reference sequence). The trim removed 5 bases at V and 8 bases at J, leaving 12 bases unmatched. The DNA of the CDR3 is TGTGCCAGCAGCCCTTTTGGAGCGGGGGGTACTGGGGAGCTGTTTTTT. Its translation is CASSPFGAGGTGELFF.

The CDR3 sequence is CASSLRLMGTEAFF. DNA of the CDR3: TGTGCCAGCAGTTTACGGCTTATGGGCACTGAAGCTTTCTTT. The V call is TRBV28, the J call TRBJ1-1; no clear D. The CDR3 has 14 amino acids. Germline V gene sequence: CDR1 MDHEN, CDR2 SYDVKM. V shed 2 bases and J shed 4 bases, with 11 bases lying between them. Full variable domain (missing parts from reference TRBV28 and TRBJ1-1): DVKVTQSSRYLVKRTGEKVFLECVQDMDHENMFWYRQDPGLGLRLIYFSYDVKMKEKGDIPEGYSVSREKKERFSLILESASTNQTSMYLCASSLRLMGTEAFFGQGTRLTVV.

V is TRBV2 and J is TRBJ2-1, with D maybe TRBD1 (6 bases). Trimming cost V 8 bases and J 0 bases, with 11 bases left between them. This CDR3 is 14 amino acids long. Per germline, CDR1 SNHLY and CDR2 FYNNEI. The CDR3 DNA reads as TGTGCCAGCCACAGGGAGATCTCCTACAATGAGCAGTTCTTC. This codes for CASHREISYNEQFF.

The V gene is TRBV6-6, the J gene TRBJ2-5; the match to TRBD2 covers 13 bases. This CDR3 spans 16 amino acids. The ends lost 6 bases at V and 1 base at J; junction bases unmatched: 5. Per germline, CDR1 MNHNY and CDR2 SVGAGI (reference sequence). CDR3 in DNA: TGTGCCAGCAGGGTAACTAGCGGGGGGGCCCAAGAGACCCAGTACTTC. The encoded protein is CASRVTSGGAQETQYF.

V usage is TRBV19 and J usage is TRBJ1-1, with unresolved D. The V gene's germline CDR1 is LNHDA and CDR2 SQIVND (reference sequence). The CDR3 length is 11 residues. V dropped 9 bases and J dropped 7 bases, with 12 bases sitting between them. Here the CDR3 DNA reads TGTGCCAGCCTTATGGGTATTGAAGCTTTCTTT. This codes for CASLMGIEAFF.

This clone was seen only a few times. The V and J genes are TRBV5-6 and TRBJ1-3; D is uncertain. CDR3 length: 14 residues. The V and J ends lost 3 bases and 0 bases respectively, with 7 bases between them. Germline assignment: CDR1 SGHDT and CDR2 YYEEEE. CDR3 DNA sequence: TGTGCCAGCAGCTATTCAGGCTCTGGAAACACCATATATTTT. Protein product: CASSYSGSGNTIYF.

The rearrangement uses TRBV15 and TRBJ2-3, with TRBD2 identical over 9 bases. The CDR3 spans 17 residues. V lost 0 bases and J lost 2; bases outside the gene matches: 6. Per germline, CDR1 LNHNV and CDR2 YYDKDF (reference sequence). This CDR3 reads CATSREPSGVFTDTQYF. In DNA form, the CDR3 reads TGTGCCACCAGCAGAGAACCTAGCGGGGTCTTCACAGATACGCAGTATTTT.

This clone was picked up a small number of times. V usage is TRBV2 and J usage is TRBJ2-2; 9 nucleotides align to TRBD1. Trimming cost V 6 bases and J 7 bases; bases outside gene matches: 9. Germline assignment: CDR1 SNHLY and CDR2 FYNNEI. The CDR3 is 15 residues long. The CDR3, as DNA: TGTGCCAGCAGCTCCGGGACAGGGAGAGTCGGGGAGCTGTTTTTT. Translated, it gives CASSSGTGRVGELFF.